The clone carrying this TCR beta chain was seen a few times. Seattle cases were enrolled at active infection and followed longitudinally. This entry comes from a study of blood T cell repertoires in COVID-19. The authors' processing: From reference gene primer amplification, estimates of nucleated cell counts were derived. Using immunoSEQ multiplex PCR, the repertoire was profiled, and TCRdb retains in-frame clones only, with some absent. V and J calls plus clone size are reproduced from that table; the DNA served to infer D and trimming. Of about 150,000 clones in the sample, just over 90% were seen once. The V gene end was trimmed by 3 bases and the J gene end by 3 bases; junction bases not matched to a gene: 7. The CDR3 sequence is 15 residues long. Germline CDR1 reads MNHNY; CDR2 reads SVGAGI (reference sequence).

The genes are TRBV6-6 and TRBJ1-1; TRBD1 matches at 7 bases. The receptor was derived from a man younger than 35 with COVID-19, enrolled during active disease. The sample consisted of peripheral blood. CDR3 sequence: CASSYSLTGYTEAFF. CDR3 nucleotide sequence: TGTGCCAGCAGTTATTCCCTGACAGGGTACACTGAAGCTTTCTTT.